This section outlines one TCR beta chain sequence together with its context. Its antigen is undetermined. For TCR beta, libraries came from quantitative 5'-RACE with molecular barcodes. TCRdb fed the 5' RACE reads into MiXCR, producing one record per CDR3 protein. In the table there are about 220,000 distinct CDR3 sequences, roughly 18% of which are singletons. This sample is part of a study of CD8 T cells in ankylosing spondylitis. General observations from the study: Reactive arthritis synovial fluid and blood previously showed some of these motif variants. The study identified a TCR beta motif of roughly eight highly homologous variants that appeared characteristic of ankylosing spondylitis blood.

The CDR3 has 15 residues. The V call is TRBV21-1, the J call TRBJ1-1; the D call in the table, TRBD1, was not verified against the DNA. TRBV21-1 is a pseudogene segment. The sequenced sample consisted of blood, either unsorted or a sorted T cell fraction (not recorded which). The sequence derives from a male donor with ankylosing spondylitis. The CDR3 sequence is CASSCVGQDCTEAFF. CDR3 DNA sequence: TGTGCCAGCAGCTGTGTGGGGCAGGATTGCACTGAAGCTTTCTTT.